The 7 T cell receptor beta chains listed next were all sequenced from one sample in a study of high-grade serous ovarian cancer treatment subgroups. Some clones are missing from TCRdb's copy, which holds only in-frame ones; the method was immunoSEQ multiplex PCR. The table includes thousands of clones, around 72% detected once. Tumor samples were obtained before definitive surgery or chemotherapy. Sequencing was carried out using tumor tissue. The source of these receptors is a human donor with high-grade serous ovarian cancer.

The chain recombines TRBV2 with TRBJ2-1; 7 bases agree with TRBD1. This CDR3 region has 14 residues. V shed 5 bases, J shed 3 bases, and the junction held 4 bases outside the gene matches. Looked up from germline, CDR1 is SNHLY and CDR2 is FYNNEI. The CDR3 nucleotides read TGTGCCAGCAGTCGGGACAGCAGCTACAATGAGCAGTTCTTC. It yields the protein CASSRDSSYNEQFF. The whole variable domain, filled in from reference TRBV2 and TRBJ2-1, reads EPEVTQTPSHQVTQMGQEVILRCVPISNHLYFYWYRQILGQKVEFLVSFYNNEISEKSEIFDDQFSVERPDGSNFTLKIRSTKLEDSAMYFCASSRDSSYNEQFFGPGTRLTVL.

The chain employs TRBV5-1 and TRBJ2-5; 9 nucleotides line up with TRBD1. Judging by the DNA end, TRBJ2-7 fits better; the J call may be wrong. The CDR3 runs to 14 residues. The germline V gene has CDR1 SGHRS and CDR2 YFSETQ. CDR3 nucleotide sequence: TGCGCCAGCAGCGTGGGACAGGGAGGATACGAGCAGTACTTC. Translation gives CASSVGQGGYEQYF.

This clone was seen just once. The chain employs TRBV5-5 and TRBJ2-3; 7 nucleotides line up with TRBD1. The CDR3 consists of 14 residues. The trim removed 0 bases at V and 7 bases at J, leaving 5 bases unmatched. The germline V gene has CDR1 SGHKS and CDR2 YYEKEE (reference sequence). The chain's CDR3 is CASSLATGDNTQYF. In nucleotides, the CDR3 is TGTGCCAGCAGCTTGGCTACAGGGGACAATACGCAGTATTTT.

This clone has a handful of counts. J is TRBJ1-1 and V is TRBV6-1; D possibly corresponds to TRBD1 (5 bases). The CDR3 sequence is 15 residues long. Germline values: CDR1 MNHNS, CDR2 SASEGT. Trimming stripped 7 bases from V and 4 bases from J, with 19 bases between. The CDR3 coding sequence is TGTGCCAGCACCCCCATCAGGGAAGTCGGCACTGAAGCTTTCTTT. This sequence encodes CASTPIREVGTEAFF.

The CDR3 is CASSSGRPAYGYTF. DNA of the CDR3: TGTGCCAGCAGCTCGGGTCGGCCCGCCTATGGCTACACCTTC. The rearrangement uses TRBV7-2 and TRBJ1-2; D is uncertain. V lost 4 bases, J lost 4 bases, and 13 bases lay in between. The CDR3 runs to 14 residues. Germline CDR1 reads SGHTA; CDR2 reads FQGNSA.

This clone was seen more than once but under ten times. The V call is TRBV11-2, the J call TRBJ1-2, with D unclear. The CDR3 is 15 amino acids. Germline V CDR1 and CDR2: SGHAT, FQNNGV. V gave up 1 base and J gave up 5 bases, with 14 bases separating them. The CDR3 DNA follows: TGTGCCAGCAGCTTAGCAAGGGAGCAGGTTTATGGCTACACCTTC. The encoded protein is CASSLAREQVYGYTF.

The V call is TRBV5-5, the J call TRBJ1-1, with D unresolved. Deletions cut 0 bases from V and 0 bases from J, with 12 bases between. Germline assignment: CDR1 SGHKS and CDR2 YYEKEE (reference sequence). This CDR3 contains 16 residues. The chain's CDR3 is CASSLVWVWMNTEAFF. The CDR3 nucleotides read TGTGCCAGCAGCTTGGTCTGGGTTTGGATGAACACTGAAGCTTTCTTT.